The entry that follows covers one TCR beta chain sequence. What it recognizes is unknown. Germline CDR1 reads LGHNA; CDR2 reads YNFKEQ. Trimming removed 4 bases from V and 0 bases from J, with 8 bases in between. This CDR3 is built from 14 residues. The record originates from a study of human T cells and chemical hapten exposure. The time point is: healthy volunteer bleed at 6 weeks. It was unfractionated whole blood from which total RNA was extracted. General study results and limits: High-frequency TCRs, those above 1 in 1000, stayed the same after DPC sensitization.

TCRdb fed the RACE reads into MiXCR, producing one record per CDR3 protein. The sample includes under 50,000 distinct CDR3 sequences, 3.7% of them seen just once. The source material was whole blood. The rearrangement uses TRBV4-2 and TRBJ2-3; D is undetermined. This TCR derives from a human donor in good health. Some clones in this sample may be carry-over from other donors' samples. DNA of the CDR3: TGTGCCAGCAGCCCCCGGATCAGCACAGATACGCAGTATTTT. As protein: CASSPRISTDTQYF.